This T cell receptor beta chain was recovered during a study of T cell clusters in autoimmune cytopenias. TRB amplification used approximately 250 ng of peripheral blood genomic DNA. One tube held mixed TRB-A and TRB-B primer pools for touch-down PCR. TCRdb derives one entry per CDR3 protein from the multiplex PCR reads, leaving out DNA. Its clone listing holds roughly 3,100 distinct CDR3 sequences. This CDR3 region has 17 residues. Germline values: CDR1 MNHEY, CDR2 SVGAGI. Judged by frequency, this clonotype is medium-sized. The source of this sequence is a human donor with an autoimmune cytopenia or autoimmune hepatitis (not recorded which). V and J are TRBV6-5 and TRBJ2-1; TCRdb indicates TRBD1, and absent DNA this call remains unverified. Sequencing was performed on peripheral blood. CDR3 protein: CASSSAVWDGSYNEQFF.